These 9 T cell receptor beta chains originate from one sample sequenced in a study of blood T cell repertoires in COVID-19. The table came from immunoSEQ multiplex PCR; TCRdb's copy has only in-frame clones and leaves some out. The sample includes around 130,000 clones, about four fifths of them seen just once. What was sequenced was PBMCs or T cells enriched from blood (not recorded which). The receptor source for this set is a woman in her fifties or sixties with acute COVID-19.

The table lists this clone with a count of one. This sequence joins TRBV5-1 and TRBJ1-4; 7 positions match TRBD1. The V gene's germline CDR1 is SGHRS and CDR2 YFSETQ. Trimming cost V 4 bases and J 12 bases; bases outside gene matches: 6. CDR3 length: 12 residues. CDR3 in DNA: TGCGCCAGCAGCCCGGACAGGATCGAACTGTTTTTT. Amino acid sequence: CASSPDRIELFF.

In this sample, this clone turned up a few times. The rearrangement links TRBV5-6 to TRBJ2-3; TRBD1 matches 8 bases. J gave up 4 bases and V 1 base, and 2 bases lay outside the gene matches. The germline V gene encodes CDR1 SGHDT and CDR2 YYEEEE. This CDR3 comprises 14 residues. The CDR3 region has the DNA TGTGCCAGCAGCTTGCAACAGGGGGCAGATACGCAGTATTTT. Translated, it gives CASSLQQGADTQYF.

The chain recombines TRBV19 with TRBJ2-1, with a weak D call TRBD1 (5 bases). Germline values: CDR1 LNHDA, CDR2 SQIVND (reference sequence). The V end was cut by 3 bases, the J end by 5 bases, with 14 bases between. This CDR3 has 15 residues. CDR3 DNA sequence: TGTGCCAGTAGTATGGGGCCCGCCCGGGACAATGAGCAGTTCTTC. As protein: CASSMGPARDNEQFF.

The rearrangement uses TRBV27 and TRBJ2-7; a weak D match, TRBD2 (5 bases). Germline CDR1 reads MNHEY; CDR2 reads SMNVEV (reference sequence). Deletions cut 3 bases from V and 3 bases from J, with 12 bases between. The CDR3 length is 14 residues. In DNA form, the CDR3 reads TGTGCCAGCAGTTTTGAGCGCGGAGGCTACGAGCAGTACTTC. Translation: CASSFERGGYEQYF.

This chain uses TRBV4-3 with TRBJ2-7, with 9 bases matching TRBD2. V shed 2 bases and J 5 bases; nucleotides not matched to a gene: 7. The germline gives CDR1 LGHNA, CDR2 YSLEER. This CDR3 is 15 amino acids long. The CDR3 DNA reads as TGCGCCAGCAGCCAACTTGCGGGAGGGCCGGACGAGCAGTACTTC. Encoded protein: CASSQLAGGPDEQYF.

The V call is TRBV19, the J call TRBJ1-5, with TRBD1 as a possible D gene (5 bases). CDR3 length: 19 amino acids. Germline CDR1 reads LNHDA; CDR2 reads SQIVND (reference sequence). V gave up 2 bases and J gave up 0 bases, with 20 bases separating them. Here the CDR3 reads CASSISGGRGTYSNQPQHF. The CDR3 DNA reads TGTGCCAGTAGTATATCGGGCGGTCGGGGGACCTATAGCAATCAGCCCCAGCATTTT.

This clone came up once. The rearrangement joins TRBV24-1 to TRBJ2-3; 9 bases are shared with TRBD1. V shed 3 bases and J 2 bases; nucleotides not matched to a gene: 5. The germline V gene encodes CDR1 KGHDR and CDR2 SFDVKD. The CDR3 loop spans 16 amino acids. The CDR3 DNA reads TGTGCCACCAGTGATGCCGGGACAGGGAACACAGATACGCAGTATTTT. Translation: CATSDAGTGNTDTQYF.

CDR3 sequence: CASSQTSAFEQFF. As DNA, the CDR3 is TGTGCCAGCTCACAGACTAGCGCATTCGAGCAGTTCTTC. The chain employs TRBV18 and TRBJ2-1, with TRBD2 identical over 8 bases. Looked up from germline, CDR1 is KGHSH and CDR2 is LQKENI. J was trimmed by 10 bases and V by 4 bases; bases with no gene match: 6. CDR3 length equals 13 residues. The entire variable domain, with the rest obtained from reference TRBV18 and TRBJ2-1, is as follows: NAGVMQNPRHLVRRRGQEARLRCSPMKGHSHVYWYRQLPEEGLKFMVYLQKENIIDESGMPKERFSAEFPKEGPSILRIQQVVRGDSAAYFCASSQTSAFEQFFGPGTRLTVL.

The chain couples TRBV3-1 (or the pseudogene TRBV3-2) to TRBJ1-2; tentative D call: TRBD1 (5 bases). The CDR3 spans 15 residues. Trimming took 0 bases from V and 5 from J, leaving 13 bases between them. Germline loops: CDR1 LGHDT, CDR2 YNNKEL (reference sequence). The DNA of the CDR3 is TGTGCCAGCAGCCAAGATACGGGGGGAAGGTATGGCTACACCTTC. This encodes CASSQDTGGRYGYTF.